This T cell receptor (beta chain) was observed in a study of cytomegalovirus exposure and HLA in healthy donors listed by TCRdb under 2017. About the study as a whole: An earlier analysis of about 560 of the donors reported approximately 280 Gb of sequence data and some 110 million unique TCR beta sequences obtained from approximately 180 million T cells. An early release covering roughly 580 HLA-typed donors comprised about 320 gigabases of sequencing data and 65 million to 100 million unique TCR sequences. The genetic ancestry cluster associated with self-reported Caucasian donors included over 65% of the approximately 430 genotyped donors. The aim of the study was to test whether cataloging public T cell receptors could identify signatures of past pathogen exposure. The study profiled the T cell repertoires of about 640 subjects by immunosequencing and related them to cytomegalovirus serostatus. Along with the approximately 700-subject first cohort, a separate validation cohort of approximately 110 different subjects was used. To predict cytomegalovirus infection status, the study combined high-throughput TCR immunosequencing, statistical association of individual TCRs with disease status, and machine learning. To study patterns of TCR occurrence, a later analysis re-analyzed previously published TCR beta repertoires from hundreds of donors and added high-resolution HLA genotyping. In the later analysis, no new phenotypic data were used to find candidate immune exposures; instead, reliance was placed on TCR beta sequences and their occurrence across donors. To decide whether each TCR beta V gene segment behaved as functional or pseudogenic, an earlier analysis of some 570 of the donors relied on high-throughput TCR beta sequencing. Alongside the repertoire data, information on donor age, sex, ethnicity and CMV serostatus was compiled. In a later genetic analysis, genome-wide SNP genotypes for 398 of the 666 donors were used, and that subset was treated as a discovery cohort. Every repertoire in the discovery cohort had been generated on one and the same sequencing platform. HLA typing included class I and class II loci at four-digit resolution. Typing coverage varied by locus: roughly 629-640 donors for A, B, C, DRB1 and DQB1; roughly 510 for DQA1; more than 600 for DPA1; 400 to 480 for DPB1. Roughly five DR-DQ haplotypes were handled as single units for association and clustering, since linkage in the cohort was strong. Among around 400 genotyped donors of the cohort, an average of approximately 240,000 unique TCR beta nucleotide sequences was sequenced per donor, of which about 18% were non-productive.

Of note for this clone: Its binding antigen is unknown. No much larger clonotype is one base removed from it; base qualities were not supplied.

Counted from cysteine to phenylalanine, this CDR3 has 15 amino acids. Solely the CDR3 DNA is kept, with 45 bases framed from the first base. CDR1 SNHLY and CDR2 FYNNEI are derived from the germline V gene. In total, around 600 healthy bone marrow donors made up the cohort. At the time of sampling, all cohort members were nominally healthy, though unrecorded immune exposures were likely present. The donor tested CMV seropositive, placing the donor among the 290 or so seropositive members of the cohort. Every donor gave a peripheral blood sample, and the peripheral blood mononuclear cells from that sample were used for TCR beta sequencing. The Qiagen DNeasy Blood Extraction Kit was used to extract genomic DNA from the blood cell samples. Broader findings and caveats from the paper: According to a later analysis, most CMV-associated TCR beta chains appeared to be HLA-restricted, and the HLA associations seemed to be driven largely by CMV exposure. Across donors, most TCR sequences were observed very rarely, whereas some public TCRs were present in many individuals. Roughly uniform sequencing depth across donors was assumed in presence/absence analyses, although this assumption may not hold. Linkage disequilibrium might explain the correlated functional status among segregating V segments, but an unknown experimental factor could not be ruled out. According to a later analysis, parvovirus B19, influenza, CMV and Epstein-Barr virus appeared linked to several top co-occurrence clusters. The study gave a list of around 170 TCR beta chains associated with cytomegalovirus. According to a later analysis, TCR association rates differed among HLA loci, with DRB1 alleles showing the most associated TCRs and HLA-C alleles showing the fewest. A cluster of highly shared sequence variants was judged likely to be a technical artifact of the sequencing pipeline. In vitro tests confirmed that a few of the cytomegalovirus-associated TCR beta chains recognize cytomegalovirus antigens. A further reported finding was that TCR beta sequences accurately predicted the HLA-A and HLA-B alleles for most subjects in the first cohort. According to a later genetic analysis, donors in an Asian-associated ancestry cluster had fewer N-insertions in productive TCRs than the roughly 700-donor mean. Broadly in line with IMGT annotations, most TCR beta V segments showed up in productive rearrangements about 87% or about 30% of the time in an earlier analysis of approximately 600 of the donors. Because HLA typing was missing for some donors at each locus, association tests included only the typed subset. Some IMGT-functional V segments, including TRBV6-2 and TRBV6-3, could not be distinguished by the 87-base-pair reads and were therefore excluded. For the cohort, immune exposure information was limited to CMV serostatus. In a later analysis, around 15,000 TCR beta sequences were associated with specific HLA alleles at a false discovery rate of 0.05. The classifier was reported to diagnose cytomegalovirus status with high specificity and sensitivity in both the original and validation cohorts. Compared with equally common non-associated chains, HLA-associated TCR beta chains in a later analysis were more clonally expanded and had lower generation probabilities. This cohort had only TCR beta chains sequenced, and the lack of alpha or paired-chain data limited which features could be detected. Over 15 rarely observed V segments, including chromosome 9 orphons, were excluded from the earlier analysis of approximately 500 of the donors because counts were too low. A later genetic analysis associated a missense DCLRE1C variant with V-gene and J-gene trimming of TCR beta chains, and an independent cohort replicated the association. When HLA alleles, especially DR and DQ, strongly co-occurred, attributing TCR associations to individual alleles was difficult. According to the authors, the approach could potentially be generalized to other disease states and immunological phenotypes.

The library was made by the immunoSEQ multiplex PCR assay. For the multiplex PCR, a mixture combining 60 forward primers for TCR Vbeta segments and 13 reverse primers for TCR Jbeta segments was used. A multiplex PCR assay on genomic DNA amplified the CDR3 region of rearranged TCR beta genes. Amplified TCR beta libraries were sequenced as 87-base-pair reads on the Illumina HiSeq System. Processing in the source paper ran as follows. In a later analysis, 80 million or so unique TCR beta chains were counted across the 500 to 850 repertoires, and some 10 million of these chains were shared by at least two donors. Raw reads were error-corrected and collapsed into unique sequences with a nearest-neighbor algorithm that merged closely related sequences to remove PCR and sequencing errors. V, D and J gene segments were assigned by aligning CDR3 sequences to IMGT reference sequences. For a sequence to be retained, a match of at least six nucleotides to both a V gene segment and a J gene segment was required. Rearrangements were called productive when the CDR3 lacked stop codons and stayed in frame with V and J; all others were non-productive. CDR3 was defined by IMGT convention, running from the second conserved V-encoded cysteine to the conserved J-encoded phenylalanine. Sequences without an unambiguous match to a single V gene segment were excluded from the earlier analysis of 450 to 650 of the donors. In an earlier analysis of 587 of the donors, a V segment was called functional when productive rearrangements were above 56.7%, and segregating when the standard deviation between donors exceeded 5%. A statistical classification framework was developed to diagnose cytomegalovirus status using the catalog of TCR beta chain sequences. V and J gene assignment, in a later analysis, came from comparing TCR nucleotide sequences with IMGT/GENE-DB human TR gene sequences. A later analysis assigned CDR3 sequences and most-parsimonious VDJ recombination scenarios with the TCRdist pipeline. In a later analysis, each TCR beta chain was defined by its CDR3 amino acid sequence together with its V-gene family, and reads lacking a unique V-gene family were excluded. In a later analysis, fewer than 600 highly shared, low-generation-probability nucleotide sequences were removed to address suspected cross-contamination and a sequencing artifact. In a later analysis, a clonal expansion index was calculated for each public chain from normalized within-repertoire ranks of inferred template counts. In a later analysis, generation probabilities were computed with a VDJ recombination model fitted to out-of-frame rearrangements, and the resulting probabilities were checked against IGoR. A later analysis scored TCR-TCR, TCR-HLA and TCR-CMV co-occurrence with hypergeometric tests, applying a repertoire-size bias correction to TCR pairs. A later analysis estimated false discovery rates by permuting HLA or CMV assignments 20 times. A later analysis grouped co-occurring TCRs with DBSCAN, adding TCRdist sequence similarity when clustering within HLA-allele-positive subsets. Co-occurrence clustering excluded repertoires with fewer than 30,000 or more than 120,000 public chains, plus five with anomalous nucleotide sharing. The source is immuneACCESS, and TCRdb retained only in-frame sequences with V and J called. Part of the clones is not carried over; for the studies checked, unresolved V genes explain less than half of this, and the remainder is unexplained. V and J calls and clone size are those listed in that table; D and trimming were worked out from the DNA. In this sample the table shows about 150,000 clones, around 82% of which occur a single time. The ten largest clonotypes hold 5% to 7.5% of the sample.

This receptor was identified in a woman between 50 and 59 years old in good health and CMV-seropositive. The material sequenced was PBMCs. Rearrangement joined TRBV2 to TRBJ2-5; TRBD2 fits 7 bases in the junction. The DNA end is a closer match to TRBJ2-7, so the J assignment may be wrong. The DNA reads TGTGCCAGCAGTGAAGCGGGGGGGGTCTGGTCCGAGCAGTACTTC. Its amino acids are CASSEAGGVWSEQYF.